These 21 T cell receptor beta chains were all obtained from the same sample, sequenced in a study of blood T cell repertoires in COVID-19. TCRdb keeps only in-frame clones here, not all; method: immunoSEQ multiplex PCR. The sample gives fewer than 300,000 clones, around 89% of which show up once; around 5.8% is in the top ten. Material: peripheral blood. These receptor sequences come from a woman aged 50 to 65 with COVID-19, enrolled during active disease.

This clone was observed once. The V call is TRBV7-2, the J call TRBJ2-7; D is perhaps TRBD2 (5 bases). The V and J ends lost 5 bases and 0 bases respectively, with 17 bases between them. The V gene's germline CDR1 is SGHTA and CDR2 FQGNSA. The CDR3 extends over 16 amino acids. The DNA for the CDR3 is TGTGCCAGCAGCGGACGACTGACGGGGAGCTCCTACGAGCAGTACTTC. Residues: CASSGRLTGSSYEQYF.

V and J are TRBV6-4 and TRBJ1-2; the match to TRBD1 covers 8 bases. Germline V gene lookup returns CDR1 MRHNA and CDR2 SNTAGT. V lost 6 bases, J lost 13 bases, and 13 bases stayed unmatched. This CDR3 spans 13 amino acids. This CDR3 reads CASSTQGDRGRTF. The CDR3 DNA sequence: TGTGCCAGCAGCACGCAGGGAGACAGGGGCCGCACCTTC.

The gene calls are TRBV11-2 and TRBJ1-2; D remains ambiguous. Germline-derived CDR1 and CDR2 are SGHAT and FQNNGV. The CDR3 loop spans 14 amino acids. The germline V and J ends were trimmed by 3 bases and 5 bases, with 13 bases remaining between them. Here the CDR3 reads CASSFALGEYGYTF. The CDR3 region has the DNA TGTGCCAGCAGCTTCGCTCTTGGAGAGTATGGCTACACCTTC. The full variable domain, completed using reference TRBV11-2 and TRBJ1-2, is EAGVAQSPRYKIIEKRQSVAFWCNPISGHATLYWYQQILGQGPKLLIQFQNNGVVDDSQLPKDRFSAERLKGVDSTLKIQPAKLEDSAVYLCASSFALGEYGYTFGSGTRLTVV.

The chain joins TRBV21-1 to TRBJ2-1; the table names TRBD2, a call not compared with the DNA. TRBV21-1 counts as a pseudogene. The CDR3 loop spans 20 amino acids. In DNA, the CDR3 is TGTGCCAGCAGCCACTTCAAAGGACTAGCGGGAGGTGGACAGAGGGTGCAGCAGTTCTTC. Translation: CASSHFKGLAGGGQRVQQFF.

This chain connects TRBV7-6 to TRBJ1-4; perhaps TRBD1 as D (6 bases). This CDR3 is 15 amino acids long. The germline V gene encodes CDR1 SGHVS and CDR2 FNYEAQ. Trimming took off 3 bases at V and 8 bases at J, with 16 bases between the two ends. The CDR3 nucleotides are TGTGCCAGCAGCTTCGGACAGACCGAGGGAGAAAAACTGTTTTTT. Translated: CASSFGQTEGEKLFF.

The chain combines TRBV9 with TRBJ2-1; TRBD1 might be the D (6 bases). Germline V gene lookup returns CDR1 SGDLS and CDR2 YYNGEE. This CDR3 is built from 14 residues. V lost 3 bases and J lost 9, with 16 bases in between. The CDR3 region has the DNA TGTGCCAGCAGCGCTCCCCAGGGGAAAGTTGAGCAGTTCTTC. Amino acid sequence: CASSAPQGKVEQFF.

The chain combines TRBV29-1 with TRBJ2-1; 8 bases map to TRBD2. The CDR3 is 16 residues long. Germline V gives CDR1 SQVTM, CDR2 ANQGSEA. With V trimmed by 2 bases and J by 0 bases, 6 bases remained unmatched. The CDR3 sequence: CSVESPLADSYNEQFF. Written as DNA, the CDR3 is TGCAGCGTTGAAAGCCCACTAGCGGACTCCTACAATGAGCAGTTCTTC.

In regard to this clone: Relative to the germline gene, one junction end is altered; a read error may explain this. The chain has TRBV4-2 and TRBJ2-1, with a weak D call TRBD2 (6 bases). The CDR3 is made up of 18 amino acids. The germline gives CDR1 LGHNA, CDR2 YNFKEQ. The CDR3 sequence is CASTQDDFRDSSYNEQFF. CDR3 nucleotides: TGTGCCAGCACCCAAGATGATTTCCGGGACTCCTCCTACAATGAGCAGTTCTTC.

The gene calls are TRBV19 and TRBJ2-1, with 9 bases identical to TRBD1. The CDR3 is 15 residues long. Germline CDR1 LNHDA, CDR2 SQIVND (reference sequence). J lost 8 bases, V lost 5 bases, and 10 bases had no gene match. CDR3 DNA: TGTGCCAGTAGTCATCAAGGGACAGGGCTTTATGAGCAGTTCTTC. Translated: CASSHQGTGLYEQFF.

The genes are TRBV13 and TRBJ2-7; the D gene is possibly TRBD1 (6 bases). This CDR3 spans 16 amino acids. V shed 2 bases and J shed 2 bases, with 16 bases lying between them. Germline V gene lookup returns CDR1 PRHDT and CDR2 FYEKMQ (reference sequence). As DNA, the CDR3 is TGTGCCAGCAGCTTATCCGGGACAAGTCCGCCCTACGAGCAGTACTTC. It codes for CASSLSGTSPPYEQYF.

This chain connects TRBV9 to TRBJ2-3; TRBD2 matches at 9 bases. V shed 4 bases and J 5 bases; nucleotides not matched to a gene: 5. CDR1 is SGDLS and CDR2 is YYNGEE in the germline V gene. The CDR3 runs to 14 residues. The CDR3 loop reads CASSSSGRRDTQYF. The CDR3 nucleotides are TGTGCCAGCAGCTCCAGCGGGAGGAGAGATACGCAGTATTTT.

The chain carries TRBV24-1 and TRBJ2-7, with TRBD1 matching 9 bases. The CDR3 extends over 15 amino acids. V lost 3 bases to trimming and J lost 1 base; unmatched junction nucleotides: 3. Germline V lookup: CDR1 KGHDR, CDR2 SFDVKD. Here the CDR3 DNA reads TGTGCCACCAGTGATCCCGGGACAGGGTCCTACGAGCAGTACTTC. Its translation is CATSDPGTGSYEQYF.

This chain joins TRBV5-1 and TRBJ2-3; 9 bases line up with TRBD2. V was pared by 3 bases and J by 3 bases, with 5 bases of the junction left unmatched. CDR1 is SGHRS and CDR2 is YFSETQ in the germline V gene. The CDR3 loop spans 15 amino acids. CDR3 loop: CASSSRAGGTDTQYF. In DNA, the CDR3 is TGCGCCAGCAGCTCACGAGCGGGAGGTACAGATACGCAGTATTTT. Supplemented by reference TRBV5-1 and TRBJ2-3, the full variable domain reads KAGVTQTPRYLIKTRGQQVTLSCSPISGHRSVSWYQQTPGQGLQFLFEYFSETQRNKGNFPGRFSGRQFSNSRSEMNVSTLELGDSALYLCASSSRAGGTDTQYFGPGTRLTVL.

This sequence joins TRBV6-2 or TRBV6-3 and TRBJ2-2; perhaps TRBD2 as D (5 bases). Between the trimmed V and J ends, which lost 5 bases and 1 base, there was a span of 11 bases. Germline V gene lookup returns CDR1 MNHEY and CDR2 SVGEGT. CDR3 length: 15 amino acids. CDR3 in amino acids: CASSRYRGNTGELFF. The CDR3 nucleotides read TGTGCCAGCAGTAGATACCGGGGGAACACCGGGGAGCTGTTTTTT.

The V and J genes are TRBV10-3 and TRBJ1-5, with 7 bases aligning to TRBD1. The CDR3 loop spans 16 amino acids. Germline CDR1 ENHRY, CDR2 SYGVKD. V shed 2 bases, J shed 3 bases, and the junction held 7 bases outside the gene matches. Here the CDR3 reads CAISEAGTATNQPQHF. In DNA form, the CDR3 reads TGTGCCATCAGTGAGGCCGGGACAGCCACCAATCAGCCCCAGCATTTT.

This chain joins TRBV30 and TRBJ2-7; TRBD2 agrees at 11 bases. V was pared by 0 bases and J by 3 bases, with 1 base of the junction left unmatched. The CDR3 has 14 amino acids. The germline V gene encodes CDR1 GTSNPN and CDR2 SVGIG (reference sequence). In nucleotides, the CDR3 is TGTGCCTGGAGTGTAGGGACTAGCGGCTACGAGCAGTACTTC. It translates to CAWSVGTSGYEQYF.

The CDR3 spells CASSYWAGGPTDTQYF. CDR3 coding DNA: TGTGCCAGCAGTTACTGGGCGGGAGGCCCGACAGATACGCAGTATTTT. The V call is TRBV6-2 or TRBV6-3, the J call TRBJ2-3; 8 nucleotides align to TRBD2. The V gene end was trimmed by 1 base and the J gene end by 3 bases; junction bases not matched to a gene: 6. CDR1 is MNHEY and CDR2 is SVGEGT in the germline V gene. The CDR3 loop spans 16 amino acids.

The rearrangement links TRBV6-1 to TRBJ1-5; D perhaps matches TRBD1 (5 bases). Looked up from germline, CDR1 is MNHNS and CDR2 is SASEGT. V was clipped by 1 base and J by 8 bases, with 9 bases between them. This CDR3 comprises 13 residues. CDR3 sequence (DNA): TGTGCCAGCAGTGAAGTGGGGGGGAAGCCCCAGCATTTT. It is translated as CASSEVGGKPQHF.

This rearrangement joins TRBV7-2 to TRBJ2-7; D possibly corresponds to TRBD2 (6 bases). Germline V CDR1 and CDR2: SGHTA, FQGNSA. The CDR3 totals 15 residues. With 7 bases removed from V and 2 bases from J, the gap between germline ends came to 18 bases. The CDR3 protein is CASTLTGTPTYEQYF. CDR3 nucleotides: TGTGCCAGCACCTTGACCGGGACTCCAACCTACGAGCAGTACTTC.

About this clone itself: Distinct nucleotide sequences in the sample also encode this CDR3. This chain connects TRBV19 to TRBJ2-1; 8 nucleotides match TRBD1. The germline V gene encodes CDR1 LNHDA and CDR2 SQIVND (reference sequence). The CDR3 runs to 13 residues. V lost 2 bases to trimming and J lost 6 bases; unmatched junction nucleotides: 0. The CDR3 sequence: CASSITGGNEQFF. DNA of the CDR3: TGTGCCAGTAGTATAACAGGGGGCAATGAGCAGTTCTTC.

A word on this clone: It is unclear where the CDR3 begins or ends on the DNA, so no DNA is shown, and the CDR3 is as TCRdb lists it. V usage is TRBV27 and J usage is TRBJ2-7; no check of the table's D call, TRBD2, against the DNA was made. The CDR3 spans 15 residues, counting both ends. The germline V gene encodes CDR1 MNHEY and CDR2 SMNVEV (reference sequence). CDR3 sequence reads: CASKVASGSVGQWYF.